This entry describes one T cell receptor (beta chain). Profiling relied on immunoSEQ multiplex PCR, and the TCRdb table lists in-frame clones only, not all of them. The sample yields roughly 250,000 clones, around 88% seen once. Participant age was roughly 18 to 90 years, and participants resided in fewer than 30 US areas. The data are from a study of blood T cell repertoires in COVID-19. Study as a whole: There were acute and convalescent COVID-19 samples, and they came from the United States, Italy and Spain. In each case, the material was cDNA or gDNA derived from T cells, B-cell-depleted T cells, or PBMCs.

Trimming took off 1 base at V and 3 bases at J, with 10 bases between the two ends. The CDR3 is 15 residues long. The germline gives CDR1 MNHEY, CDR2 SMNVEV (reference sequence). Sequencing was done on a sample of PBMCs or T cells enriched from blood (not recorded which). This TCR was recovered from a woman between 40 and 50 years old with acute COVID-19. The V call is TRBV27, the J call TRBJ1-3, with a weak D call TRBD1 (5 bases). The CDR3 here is CASSLWGGVGNTIYF. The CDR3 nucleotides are TGTGCCAGCAGTTTATGGGGAGGGGTTGGAAACACCATATATTTT.